A single sample is the source of the 11 T cell receptor beta chains below, sequenced in a study of control samples from healthy donors and cancer patients. Profiled with immunoSEQ multiplex PCR; TCRdb holds only in-frame clones, not every one. The table shows about 130,000 clones, with approximately 92% occurring only once. Sequencing was done on a sample of PBMCs. Source of these receptors: an elderly man with head and neck cancer.

This clone showed up just a few times. V is TRBV6-5 and J is TRBJ1-2; 8 nucleotides align to TRBD1. The CDR3 extends over 15 amino acids. V shed 2 bases and J 6 bases; nucleotides not matched to a gene: 8. CDR1 and CDR2 from the germline V gene are MNHEY and SVGAGI. CDR3 sequence reads: CASSYLRQGLDGYTF. The DNA for the CDR3 is TGTGCCAGCAGTTACCTTCGACAGGGGTTAGATGGCTACACCTTC.

CDR3 protein: CAISPRAVGSSNQPQHF. The CDR3, as DNA: TGTGCCATCAGTCCTAGAGCAGTCGGGAGTAGCAATCAGCCCCAGCATTTT. The rearrangement links TRBV10-3 to TRBJ1-5; D remains ambiguous. Germline lookup yields CDR1 ENHRY and CDR2 SYGVKD. Trimming shortened V by 5 bases and J by 0 bases, and 17 bases separated the two germline ends. The CDR3 has 17 amino acids.

The chain uses TRBV6-5 and TRBJ2-7; TRBD1 might be the D (8 bases). V dropped 6 bases and J dropped 1 base, with 16 bases sitting between them. Germline V lookup: CDR1 MNHEY, CDR2 SVGAGI. This CDR3 spans 15 amino acids. The CDR3 is CASRPTGGASYEQYF. In nucleotides, the CDR3 is TGTGCCAGCAGGCCTACAGGGGGGGCATCCTACGAGCAGTACTTC.

The chain employs TRBV11-2 and TRBJ2-3; 9 bases match TRBD2. This CDR3 is 17 amino acids long. J was trimmed by 2 bases and V by 6 bases; bases with no gene match: 12. Germline CDR1 and CDR2: SGHAT and FQNNGV. Here the CDR3 DNA reads TGTGCCAGCAGAAAAAACCGCCGACTAGCGGACACAGATACGCAGTATTTT. This codes for CASRKNRRLADTDTQYF.

The chain recombines TRBV5-1 with TRBJ2-7; 13 bases match TRBD2. This CDR3 spans 15 amino acids. CDR1 SGHRS and CDR2 YFSETQ come from the germline V gene. Losses at the gene ends were 2 bases for V and 4 bases for J; bases not matched to a gene: 3. As DNA, the CDR3 is TGCGCCAGCAGCTTCCCGGGACTAGCGGGGTACGAGCAGTACTTC. Translated, it gives CASSFPGLAGYEQYF.

The chain recombines TRBV5-1 with TRBJ2-2, with D tentatively TRBD1 (6 bases). The CDR3 has 16 residues. V dropped 3 bases and J dropped 2 bases, with 14 bases sitting between them. Germline values: CDR1 SGHRS, CDR2 YFSETQ. CDR3 sequence reads: CASSSTTQGNTGELFF. The CDR3 DNA reads TGCGCCAGCAGCTCGACCACACAGGGCAACACCGGGGAGCTGTTTTTT. The full variable domain, its missing parts supplied by reference TRBV5-1 and TRBJ2-2, is KAGVTQTPRYLIKTRGQQVTLSCSPISGHRSVSWYQQTPGQGLQFLFEYFSETQRNKGNFPGRFSGRQFSNSRSEMNVSTLELGDSALYLCASSSTTQGNTGELFFGEGSRLTVL.

The rearrangement joins TRBV19 to TRBJ2-7, with D uncertain. The CDR3 covers 13 residues. V lost 4 bases, J lost 0 bases, and 7 bases lay in between. Germline CDR1 LNHDA, CDR2 SQIVND (reference sequence). CDR3 in DNA: TGTGCCAGTAGTAAGGACCGCTCCTACGAGCAGTACTTC. This gives the protein CASSKDRSYEQYF.

V is TRBV10-1 and J is TRBJ2-3; a weak D match, TRBD2 (6 bases). Germline values: CDR1 WNHNN, CDR2 SYGVQD (reference sequence). The CDR3 runs 14 residues. V lost 8 bases to trimming and J lost 1 base, with 13 bases between them. The CDR3 DNA reads as TGCGCCAGCTGTGGAGGGTCTGGCACAGATACGCAGTATTTT. Its protein is CASCGGSGTDTQYF.

The gene calls are TRBV6-5 and TRBJ1-1, with D perhaps matching TRBD1 (6 bases). Trimming removed 6 bases at V and 7 bases at J, with 12 bases between. The V gene's germline CDR1 is MNHEY and CDR2 SVGAGI. CDR3 length equals 12 residues. The CDR3 DNA reads TGTGCCAGCAGCCTCAGGGGCAGTGAAGCTTTCTTT. The encoded protein is CASSLRGSEAFF.

The chain links TRBV6-5 to TRBJ2-7; D gene ambiguous. The CDR3 loop spans 10 amino acids. The V gene lost 2 bases and the J gene lost 12 bases, with 8 bases spanning the gap. Germline assignment: CDR1 MNHEY and CDR2 SVGAGI. The CDR3 reads CASSYRRLYF. The CDR3 nucleotides are TGTGCCAGCAGTTACCGACGATTGTACTTC.

V gene TRBV11-2 combines with J gene TRBJ2-7; 8 nucleotides align to TRBD2. V shed 4 bases and J 5 bases; nucleotides not matched to a gene: 7. This CDR3 is 14 amino acids long. Germline V gene data show CDR1 as SGHAT and CDR2 as FQNNGV. CDR3 nucleotides: TGTGCCAGCAGCTCCCGGGGGGGCCTTCACGAGCAGTACTTC. Translation: CASSSRGGLHEQYF.